These 12 T cell receptor beta chains were all obtained from the same sample, sequenced in a study of Ad26.COV2.S vaccination and SARS-CoV-2 variants. The method was immunoSEQ multiplex PCR; TCRdb's version includes in-frame clones alone and lacks a portion of them. The sample includes more than 150,000 clones, approximately 90% of them seen just once. Sequences were derived from peripheral blood, sampled after recovery from COVID-19. These receptors were collected from a human donor who had recovered from COVID-19.

Written as DNA, the CDR3 is TGTGCCAGTAGTATAGCACCACAAGAGACCCAGTACTTC. It encodes CASSIAPQETQYF. This chain links TRBV19 with TRBJ2-5; D not resolved. V lost 1 base to trimming and J lost 2 bases, with 5 bases between them. The CDR3 is made up of 13 amino acids. Per germline, CDR1 LNHDA and CDR2 SQIVND (reference sequence).

This chain links TRBV9 with TRBJ1-5, with TRBD1 as a possible D gene (5 bases). This CDR3 contains 15 residues. Trimming pared 4 bases from V and 6 bases from J, leaving 17 bases between. Germline loops: CDR1 SGDLS, CDR2 YYNGEE. In DNA, the CDR3 is TGTGCCAGCAGCCCTCATGGGGACCGGGGTCAGCCCCAGCATTTT. Encoded protein: CASSPHGDRGQPQHF.

The table lists this clone with many counts. This chain uses TRBV4-2 with TRBJ2-2; D is unclear. Trimming took 0 bases from V and 1 from J, leaving 12 bases between them. CDR3 length: 17 amino acids. Germline values: CDR1 LGHNA, CDR2 YNFKEQ. CDR3 sequence reads: CASSQDSLTLNTGELFF. The CDR3 DNA reads TGTGCCAGCAGCCAAGATTCGTTGACCCTGAACACCGGGGAGCTGTTTTTT.

The gene calls are TRBV7-3 and TRBJ2-5; D gene unclear. V dropped 0 bases and J dropped 4 bases, with 6 bases sitting between them. Germline values: CDR1 SGHTA, CDR2 FQGTGA. The CDR3 has 13 amino acids. Here the CDR3 reads CASSLTHRETQYF. CDR3 DNA sequence: TGTGCCAGCAGCTTAACACACCGAGAGACCCAGTACTTC. The full variable domain, its missing parts supplied by reference TRBV7-3 and TRBJ2-5, is GAGVSQTPSNKVTEKGKYVELRCDPISGHTALYWYRQSLGQGPEFLIYFQGTGAADDSGLPNDRFFAVRPEGSVSTLKIQRTERGDSAVYLCASSLTHRETQYFGPGTRLLVL.

There are a few counts of this clone. The V gene is TRBV5-1, the J gene TRBJ1-1; weak D call: TRBD1 (6 bases). Germline V lookup: CDR1 SGHRS, CDR2 YFSETQ. This CDR3 region has 14 residues. The V gene lost 0 bases and the J gene lost 6 bases, with 12 bases spanning the gap. The CDR3 sequence: CASSLVGGQAEAFF. CDR3 nucleotide sequence: TGCGCCAGCAGCTTGGTGGGGGGCCAGGCTGAAGCTTTCTTT.

In regard to this clone: Other DNA sequences of this sample code for an identical CDR3. The rearrangement uses TRBV12-5 and TRBJ1-1; TRBD1 aligns across 7 bases. Trimming cost V 1 base and J 2 bases; bases outside gene matches: 1. The CDR3 is 14 amino acids. Germline V gene data show CDR1 as LGHNT and CDR2 as FRNRAP. The CDR3 reads CASGLAGGNTEAFF. The CDR3 DNA reads TGTGCTAGTGGTTTGGCAGGGGGTAACACTGAAGCTTTCTTT.

The rearrangement links TRBV5-1 to TRBJ2-3; 10 bases are shared with TRBD2. Germline V gives CDR1 SGHRS, CDR2 YFSETQ. The CDR3 sequence is 16 residues long. The junction had 5 bases not matched to a gene; V was cut back by 0 bases and J by 4 bases. The CDR3 here is CASSLEPSGGADTQYF. The CDR3 DNA is TGCGCCAGCAGCTTGGAGCCTAGCGGGGGCGCAGATACGCAGTATTTT.

The chain employs TRBV10-3 and TRBJ2-2, with 15 bases lining up with TRBD2. CDR1 is ENHRY, CDR2 SYGVKD, per germline. After removal of 3 bases from V and 5 bases from J, the junction contained 10 bases not matched to a gene. The CDR3 loop spans 19 amino acids. The CDR3 is CAISDLGLAGGLYTGELFF. CDR3 nucleotide sequence: TGTGCCATCAGTGACCTCGGACTAGCGGGGGGGCTTTATACCGGGGAGCTGTTTTTT.

The chain is built from TRBV9 and TRBJ1-5; no definite D call. Germline loops: CDR1 SGDLS, CDR2 YYNGEE. The CDR3 contains 16 residues. V shed 3 bases and J shed 3 bases, with 16 bases lying between them. CDR3 loop: CASSGPPRQPNQPQHF. The CDR3 nucleotides read TGTGCCAGCAGCGGGCCCCCCCGGCAGCCCAATCAGCCCCAGCATTTT.

The CDR3 bases are TGTGCCAGCTCCGGATTCGACCGGGTCTCTGGAAACACCATATATTTT. Protein sequence: CASSGFDRVSGNTIYF. This chain uses TRBV18 with TRBJ1-3; unclear D gene. The V end was cut by 6 bases, the J end by 0 bases, with 15 bases between. The CDR3 runs 16 residues. CDR1 is KGHSH and CDR2 is LQKENI in the germline V gene. Filled out from reference TRBV18 and TRBJ1-3, the complete variable domain reads NAGVMQNPRHLVRRRGQEARLRCSPMKGHSHVYWYRQLPEEGLKFMVYLQKENIIDESGMPKERFSAEFPKEGPSILRIQQVVRGDSAAYFCASSGFDRVSGNTIYFGEGSWLTVV.

This chain uses TRBV7-9 with TRBJ2-1, with a possible D match to TRBD2 (6 bases). CDR3 size: 17 residues. CDR1 SEHNR and CDR2 FQNEAQ come from the germline V gene (reference sequence). V was clipped by 6 bases and J by 0 bases, with 18 bases between them. CDR3 residues: CASSAPRRASSYNEQFF. CDR3 DNA sequence: TGTGCCAGCAGTGCTCCCAGGAGGGCTAGCTCCTACAATGAGCAGTTCTTC.

This clone was detected only once. This rearrangement joins TRBV15 to TRBJ1-5; D remains unclear. The V and J ends lost 0 bases and 6 bases respectively, with 12 bases between them. The germline V gene encodes CDR1 LNHNV and CDR2 YYDKDF (reference sequence). This CDR3 has 15 amino acids. In nucleotides, the CDR3 is TGTGCCACCAGCAGAGATCCGGGGTCCAGTCAGCCCCAGCATTTT. Residues: CATSRDPGSSQPQHF.